These 8 T cell receptor beta chains were sequenced from one sample in a study of T-cell reconstitution after alpha-beta-depleted transplantation in children. For TCRbeta, the library was prepared with unique molecular identifiers. One entry per CDR3 protein, called by TCRdb with MiXCR from the PCR reads. Of about 600,000 distinct CDR3 sequences in the sample, about 10% were seen once. Sequencing was performed on PBMCs from the stem cell graft donor, taken from the stem cell graft. The source is a human donor who donated a stem cell graft to a child with acute myeloid leukemia.

A few counts support this clonotype. The chain carries TRBV12-3 or TRBV12-4 and TRBJ1-1; no clear D gene. This CDR3 contains 14 residues. V lost 3 bases to trimming and J lost 0 bases, with 8 bases between them. The DNA for the CDR3 is TGTGCCAGCAGTTTCCCAACATTGAACACTGAAGCTTTCTTT. It translates to CASSFPTLNTEAFF.

The genes are TRBV20-1 and TRBJ1-4; D unclear. The CDR3 has 14 residues. CDR1 and CDR2 (germline): DFQATT, SNEGSKA (reference sequence). Trimming left V 5 bases short and J 5 bases short, with 15 bases between. The CDR3 reads CSAHSGRQNEKLFF. CDR3 DNA sequence: TGCAGTGCTCACTCTGGACGGCAGAATGAAAAACTGTTTTTT.

This clonotype was detected ten times or more. V gene TRBV12-3 or TRBV12-4 combines with J gene TRBJ1-1, with 7 bases identical to TRBD1. The length of the CDR3 is 13 residues. V gave up 6 bases and J gave up 4 bases; unmatched junction bases: 5. The CDR3 region is CASSLQGSTEAFF. In DNA, the CDR3 is TGTGCCAGCAGCCTACAGGGGTCCACTGAAGCTTTCTTT.

This chain links TRBV29-1 with TRBJ2-1; D is perhaps TRBD2 (6 bases). Germline values: CDR1 SQVTM, CDR2 ANQGSEA. The CDR3 consists of 14 residues. V lost 4 bases to trimming and J lost 2 bases, with 12 bases between them. Here the CDR3 DNA reads TGCAGCGTTGGAGGAGGGGTAACCTACAATGAGCAGTTCTTC. Protein sequence: CSVGGGVTYNEQFF.

This clonotype was detected many times. V is TRBV7-3 and J is TRBJ2-7; D unresolved. The CDR3 totals 15 residues. Germline loops: CDR1 SGHTA, CDR2 FQGTGA. The germline V and J ends were trimmed by 5 bases and 3 bases, with 17 bases remaining between them. The CDR3 sequence is CASSPGVGIVYEQYF. The CDR3 DNA follows: TGTGCCAGCAGCCCCGGAGTGGGAATTGTCTACGAGCAGTACTTC.

This clonotype was detected ten times or more. At one end, the junction sequence differs from germline, possibly due to a read error. In DNA, the CDR3 is TGTGCCAGCAGCTTATCGACCTCGGCTGAAGCTTTCTTT. It encodes CASSLSTSAEAFF. V gene TRBV27 combines with J gene TRBJ1-1; D not resolved. There are 13 residues in the CDR3. CDR1 and CDR2 from the germline V gene are MNHEY and SMNVEV (reference sequence).

In this sample, this clonotype turned up many times. V is TRBV9 and J is TRBJ2-3; D is perhaps TRBD1 or TRBD2 (5 bases each). Deletions cut 3 bases from V and 3 bases from J, with 14 bases between. The CDR3 runs 15 residues. Germline V gene lookup returns CDR1 SGDLS and CDR2 YYNGEE. The CDR3 sequence is CASSATGRHTDTQYF. The CDR3 bases are TGTGCCAGCAGCGCGACGGGGCGGCATACAGATACGCAGTATTTT.

There are a few counts of this clonotype. This chain links TRBV6-2 or TRBV6-3 with TRBJ2-6, with D perhaps matching TRBD2 (5 bases). V was cut by 6 bases and J by 0 bases, with 9 bases left in between. Germline CDR1 MNHEY, CDR2 SVGEGT. The CDR3 covers 15 residues. The CDR3 nucleotides read TGTGCCAGCAGAGGACTCGGCTCTGGGGCCAACGTCCTGACTTTC. Protein: CASRGLGSGANVLTF.